This section outlines one TCR beta chain sequence together with its context. This clone has a single count. Its cognate antigen has yet to be identified. No per-base quality is available; no much larger clone lies one base away. Using the deep immunoSEQ assay, TCR CDR3 regions were amplified from genomic DNA by multiplex PCR. For each cell subset, the extracted genomic DNA was distributed evenly across all wells of several immunoSEQ 96-well plates, and each plate served as one replicate. For sorted subsets, each replicate PCR was loaded with roughly 0.2 ug genomic DNA, equivalent to roughly 30,000 T cell genomes. Purified libraries were quantified with a Qubit 3.0 fluorometer, sized on a Bioanalyzer 2100, and re-quantified with the KAPA Library Quantification kit. A separate single-read 150-cycle Illumina NextSeq 550 flow cell was used to sequence each immunoSEQ 96-well plate. Per the authors' processing: Because the immunoSEQ output held only junctional sequences and lacked quality scores, the filtering could not match the filtering applied to full-length reads. To assign V/J genes and CDR3, sequences were annotated using PyIR, a Python wrapper for IgBLAST v1.9, with IMGT germline references. Any read was removed if the V/J assignment was weak (E-value above 1e-6), the CDR3 was missing, or the read contained stop codons, out-of-frame junctions, or ambiguous translated residues. V3J clonotypes were defined as sequences sharing the same inferred V gene, J gene, and CDR3 amino acid sequence. To compute the percentage overlap between repertoires, the number of shared unique clonotypes was divided by the size of the smaller repertoire. RTK rarefaction, the Chao1 estimator, and Recon v2.1 estimates of unobserved clonotypes were used to assess repertoire richness. Generation probabilities for all TCRbeta clonotypes obtained by the gDNA method from several donors were computed using OLGA. TCRdb provides this immuneACCESS table in a form limited to in-frame rearrangements. Some clones are lacking; in checked studies, under half of them reflect an unresolved V gene, and why the rest are absent is not known. D and trimming come from the DNA, and the V and J calls and clone size come from that table. The table for this sample lists around 2,000,000 clones; under 95% of them were counted only once. The ten top clones hold 1.7% of the sample.

CD8 naive samples consisted of CD45RO-negative cells that were positively selected for CCR7, yielding a CD45RA+CCR7+ population without TemRA cells. The donors were healthy, HIV-negative adults with no recently reported acute infections or vaccinations. Every donor was a Caucasian adult living in Nashville, Tennessee, USA. Blood was obtained by leukapheresis, after which PBMCs were separated by Ficoll-Histopaque density gradient centrifugation and cryopreserved in liquid nitrogen vapor phase. Purity and quantity of every magnetically sorted T cell population were checked by analytical flow cytometry. Genomic DNA was isolated from each sorted fraction and quantified by UV absorbance on a Nanodrop 2000c. The data belong to a study of shared clonotypes between healthy human individuals (dated by TCRdb to the early 2020s). For the study in its entirety: Three men and two women, aged 18 to 49 years, made up the cohort. Each donor's leukapheresis produced roughly between roughly 0.85 and 9 billion PBMCs. To increase sequencing depth and limit assay-specific biases, different laboratories used diverse techniques to prepare libraries and sequence TCR repertoires. For each donor, CD4 naive and CD4 memory were each run on three plates, CD8 naive on two plates, and CD8 memory on one plate. To estimate repertoire size and how much clonotype sharing occurs between individuals, the study deeply sequenced the blood TCR repertoires of a handful of healthy adults. General findings and caveats noted by the study authors: Because the study included a small number of donors, the genetic and exposure-history diversity represented was limited. Even with the large sequencing depth, rarefaction of the sorted-subset datasets indicated that sequencing was incomplete. Higher generation probabilities were observed for clonotypes shared by all four sorted-subset donors than for non-shared clonotypes. Across a handful of donors, roughly 5.1% of naive CD4, over 3% of naive CD8, under 2.5% of memory CD4, and roughly 0.41% of memory CD8 clonotypes were shared. Naive subsets generally had larger estimated clonotype richness than memory subsets did. Sampling was restricted to blood, and TCR repertoires in tissues likely differ from the TCR repertoires found in blood. Based on pairwise subsampling, the degree of clonotype sharing among donors was expected to be affected by sequencing depth.

The CDR3 starts with the cysteine, ends with the phenylalanine, and has 14 residues. The entry retains the CDR3 DNA only, 42 bases that are in frame from base 1. The V end gives up 4 bases and the J end 1 base, leaving 3 bases in the junction not matched to a gene. Per the germline V gene (reference sequence), SGHNT is the CDR1 and YYREEE is the CDR2. This receptor was identified in a man younger than 30 in good health. Some clones in this sample may be carry-over from other donors' samples. The rearrangement combines TRBV5-4 with TRBJ1-1; TRBD1 matches 8 bases in the middle. The sequenced material came from naive CD8+ T cells from PBMCs. In light of the paper, this sample's cell subset or site label describes: CD45RA+CCR7+. The CDR3 loop reads CASSVTGGNTEAFF. The bases are TGTGCCAGCAGCGTTACAGGGGGGAACACTGAAGCTTTCTTT.